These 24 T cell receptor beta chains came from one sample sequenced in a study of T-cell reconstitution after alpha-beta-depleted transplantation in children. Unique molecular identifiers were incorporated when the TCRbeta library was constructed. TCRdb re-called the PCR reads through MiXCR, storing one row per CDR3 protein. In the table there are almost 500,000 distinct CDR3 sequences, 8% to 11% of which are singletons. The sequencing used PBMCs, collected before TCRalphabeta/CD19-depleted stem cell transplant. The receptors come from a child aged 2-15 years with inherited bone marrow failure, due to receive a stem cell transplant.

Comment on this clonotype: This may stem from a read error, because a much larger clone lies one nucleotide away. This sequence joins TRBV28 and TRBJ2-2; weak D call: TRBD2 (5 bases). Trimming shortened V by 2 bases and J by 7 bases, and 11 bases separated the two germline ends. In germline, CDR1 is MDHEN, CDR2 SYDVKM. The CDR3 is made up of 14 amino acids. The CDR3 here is CASSLLPRDGELFF. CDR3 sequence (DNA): TGTGCCAGCAGTTTACTCCCTCGGGACGGGGAGCTGTTTTTT. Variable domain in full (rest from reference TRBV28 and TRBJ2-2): DVKVTQSSRYLVKRTGEKVFLECVQDMDHENMFWYRQDPGLGLRLIYFSYDVKMKEKGDIPEGYSVSREKKERFSLILESASTNQTSMYLCASSLLPRDGELFFGEGSRLTVL.

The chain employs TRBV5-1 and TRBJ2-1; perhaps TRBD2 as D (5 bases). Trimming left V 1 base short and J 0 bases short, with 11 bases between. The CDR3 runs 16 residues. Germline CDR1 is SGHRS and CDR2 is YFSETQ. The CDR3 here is CASSLWRVSSYNEQFF. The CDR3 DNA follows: TGCGCCAGCAGCTTGTGGCGGGTGAGCTCCTACAATGAGCAGTTCTTC.

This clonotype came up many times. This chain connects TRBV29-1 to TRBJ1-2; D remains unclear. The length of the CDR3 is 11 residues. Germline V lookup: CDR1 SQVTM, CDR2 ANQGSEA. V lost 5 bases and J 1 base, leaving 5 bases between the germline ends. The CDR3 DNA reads TGCAGCGTTAGGAATAACTATGGCTACACCTTC. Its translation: CSVRNNYGYTF. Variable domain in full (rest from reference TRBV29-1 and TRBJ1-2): SAVISQKPSRDICQRGTSLTIQCQVDSQVTMMFWYRQQPGQSLTLIATANQGSEATYESGFVIDKFPISRPNLTFSTLTVSNMSPEDSSIYLCSVRNNYGYTFGSGTRLTVV.

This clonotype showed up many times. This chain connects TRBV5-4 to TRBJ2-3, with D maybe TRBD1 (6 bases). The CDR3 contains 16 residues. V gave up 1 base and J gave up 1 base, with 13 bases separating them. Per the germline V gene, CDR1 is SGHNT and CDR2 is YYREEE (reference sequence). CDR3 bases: TGTGCCAGCAGCTTGTTAGTGGACAGCCGCACAGATACGCAGTATTTT. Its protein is CASSLLVDSRTDTQYF.

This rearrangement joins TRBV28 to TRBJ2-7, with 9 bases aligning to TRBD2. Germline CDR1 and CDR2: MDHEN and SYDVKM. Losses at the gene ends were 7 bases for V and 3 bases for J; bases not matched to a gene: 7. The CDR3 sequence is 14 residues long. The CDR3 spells CASKALAGVYEQYF. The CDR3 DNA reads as TGTGCCAGCAAGGCGTTAGCGGGGGTCTACGAGCAGTACTTC.

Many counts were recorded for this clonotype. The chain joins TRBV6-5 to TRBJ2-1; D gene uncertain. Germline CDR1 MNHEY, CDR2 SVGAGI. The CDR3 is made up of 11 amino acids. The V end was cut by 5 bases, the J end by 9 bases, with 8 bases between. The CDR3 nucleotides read TGTGCCAGCAGTGTACCGGGTGAGCAGTTCTTC. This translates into CASSVPGEQFF.

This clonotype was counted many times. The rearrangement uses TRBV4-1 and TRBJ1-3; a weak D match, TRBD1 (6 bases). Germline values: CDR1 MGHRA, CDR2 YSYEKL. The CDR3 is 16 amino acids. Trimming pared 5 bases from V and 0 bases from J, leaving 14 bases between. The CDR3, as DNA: TGCGCCAGCAGCTGGACAGTTTTGAGCTCTGGAAACACCATATATTTT. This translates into CASSWTVLSSGNTIYF.

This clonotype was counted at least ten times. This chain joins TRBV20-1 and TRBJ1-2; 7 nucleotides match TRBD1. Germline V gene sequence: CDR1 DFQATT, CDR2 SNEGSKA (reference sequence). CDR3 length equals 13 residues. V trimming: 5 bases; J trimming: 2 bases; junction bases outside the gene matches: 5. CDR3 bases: TGCAGTGCTGAGGGACAGCCCAACTATGGCTACACCTTC. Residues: CSAEGQPNYGYTF.

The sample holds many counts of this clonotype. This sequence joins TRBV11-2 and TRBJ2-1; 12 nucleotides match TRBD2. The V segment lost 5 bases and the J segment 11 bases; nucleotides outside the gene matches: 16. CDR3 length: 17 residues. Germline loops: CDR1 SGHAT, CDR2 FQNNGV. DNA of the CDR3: TGTGCCAGCAGCATAATAATCGGGGCTAGCGGGAGGGATAAGCAGTTCTTC. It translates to CASSIIIGASGRDKQFF.

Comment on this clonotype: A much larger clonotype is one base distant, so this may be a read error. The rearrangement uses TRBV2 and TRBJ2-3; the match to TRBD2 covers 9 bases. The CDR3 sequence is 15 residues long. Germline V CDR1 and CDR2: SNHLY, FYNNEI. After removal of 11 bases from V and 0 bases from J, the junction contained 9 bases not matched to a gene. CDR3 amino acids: CACIIAGASTDTQYF. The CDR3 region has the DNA TGTGCCTGCATCATAGCGGGAGCTAGCACAGATACGCAGTATTTT. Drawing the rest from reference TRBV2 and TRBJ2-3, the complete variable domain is EPEVTQTPSHQVTQMGQEVILRCVPISNHLYFYWYRQILGQKVEFLVSFYNNEISEKSEIFDDQFSVERPDGSNFTLKIRSTKLEDSAMYFCACIIAGASTDTQYFGPGTRLTVL.

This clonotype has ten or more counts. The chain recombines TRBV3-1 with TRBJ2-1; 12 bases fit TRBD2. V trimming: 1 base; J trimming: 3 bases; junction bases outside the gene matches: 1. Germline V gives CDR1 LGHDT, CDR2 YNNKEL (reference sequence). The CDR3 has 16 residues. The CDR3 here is CASSQGTSGIYNEQFF. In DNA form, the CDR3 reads TGTGCCAGCAGCCAAGGGACTAGCGGGATCTACAATGAGCAGTTCTTC.

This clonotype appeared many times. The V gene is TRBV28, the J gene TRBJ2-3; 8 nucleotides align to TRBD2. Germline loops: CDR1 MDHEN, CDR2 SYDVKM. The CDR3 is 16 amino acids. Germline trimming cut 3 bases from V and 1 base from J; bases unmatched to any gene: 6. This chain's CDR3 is CASSFDGRAGTDTQYF. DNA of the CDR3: TGTGCCAGCAGTTTTGACGGGAGGGCCGGCACAGATACGCAGTATTTT.

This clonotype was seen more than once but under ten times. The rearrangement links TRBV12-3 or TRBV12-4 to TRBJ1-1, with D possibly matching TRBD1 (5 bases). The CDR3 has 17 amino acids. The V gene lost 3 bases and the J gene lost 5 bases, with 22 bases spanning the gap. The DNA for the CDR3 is TGTGCCAGCAGTTTTGGAGGGCAGGGTCGCGGGGGAACTGAAGCTTTCTTT. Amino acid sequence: CASSFGGQGRGGTEAFF.

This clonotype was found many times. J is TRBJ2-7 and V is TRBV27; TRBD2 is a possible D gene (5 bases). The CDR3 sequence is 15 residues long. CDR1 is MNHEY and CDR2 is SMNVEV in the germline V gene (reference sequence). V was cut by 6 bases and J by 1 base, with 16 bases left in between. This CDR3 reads CASSSIATQSYEQYF. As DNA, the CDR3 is TGTGCCAGCAGCAGTATAGCGACCCAATCCTACGAGCAGTACTTC.

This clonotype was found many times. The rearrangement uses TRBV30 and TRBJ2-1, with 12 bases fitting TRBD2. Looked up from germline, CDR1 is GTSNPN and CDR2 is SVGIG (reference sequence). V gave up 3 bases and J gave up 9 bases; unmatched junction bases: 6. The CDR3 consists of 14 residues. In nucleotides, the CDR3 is TGTGCCTGGAGGCTAGCGGGAGGGCCGGGTGAGCAGTTCTTC. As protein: CAWRLAGGPGEQFF.

The CDR3 region has the DNA TGTGCCAGCAGCCAGTGGGGGGCCTACGAGCAGTACTTC. Its protein product is CASSQWGAYEQYF. V usage is TRBV5-4 and J usage is TRBJ2-7; D might be TRBD2 (6 bases). CDR3 length equals 13 residues. The germline CDR1 and CDR2 sequences are SGHNT and YYREEE (reference sequence). V lost 4 bases and J lost 2, with 10 bases in between. The entire variable domain, with the rest obtained from reference TRBV5-4 and TRBJ2-7, is as follows: ETGVTQSPTHLIKTRGQQVTLRCSSQSGHNTVSWYQQALGQGPQFIFQYYREEENGRGNFPPRFSGLQFPNYSSELNVNALELDDSALYLCASSQWGAYEQYFGPGTRLTVT.

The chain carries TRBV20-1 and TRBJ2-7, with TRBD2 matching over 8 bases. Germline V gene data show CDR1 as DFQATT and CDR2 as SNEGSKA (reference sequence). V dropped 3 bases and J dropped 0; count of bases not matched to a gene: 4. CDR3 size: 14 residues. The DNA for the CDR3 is TGCAGTGCTAGTACGGGGGGGAGCTCCTACGAGCAGTACTTC. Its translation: CSASTGGSSYEQYF.

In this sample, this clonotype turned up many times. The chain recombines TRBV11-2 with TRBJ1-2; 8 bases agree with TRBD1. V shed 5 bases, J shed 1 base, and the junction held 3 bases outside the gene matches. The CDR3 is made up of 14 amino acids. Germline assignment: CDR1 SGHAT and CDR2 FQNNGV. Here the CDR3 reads CASSHGQGNYGYTF. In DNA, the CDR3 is TGTGCCAGCAGCCATGGACAGGGTAACTATGGCTACACCTTC.

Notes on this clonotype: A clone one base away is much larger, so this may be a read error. The CDR3, as DNA: TGCAGTGCACCTCCTAGCGGGAGATCCTACAAGCAGTACTTC. Its protein product is CSAPPSGRSYKQYF. The chain couples TRBV20-1 to TRBJ2-7; TRBD2 matches 10 bases. In germline, CDR1 is DFQATT, CDR2 SNEGSKA (reference sequence). This CDR3 region has 14 residues.

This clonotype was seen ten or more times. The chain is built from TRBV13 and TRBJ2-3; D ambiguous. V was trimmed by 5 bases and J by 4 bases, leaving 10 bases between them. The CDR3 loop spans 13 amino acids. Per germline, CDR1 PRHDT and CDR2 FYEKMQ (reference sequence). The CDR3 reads CASSLGRPDTQYF. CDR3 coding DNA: TGTGCCAGCAGCCTCGGCCGGCCAGATACGCAGTATTTT.

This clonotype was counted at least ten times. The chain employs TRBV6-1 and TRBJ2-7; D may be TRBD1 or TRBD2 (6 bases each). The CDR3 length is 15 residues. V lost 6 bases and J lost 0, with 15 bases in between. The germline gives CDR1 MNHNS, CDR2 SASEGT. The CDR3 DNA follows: TGTGCCAGCAGAGCCCCGGGGGCCCACTCCTACGAGCAGTACTTC. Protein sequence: CASRAPGAHSYEQYF.

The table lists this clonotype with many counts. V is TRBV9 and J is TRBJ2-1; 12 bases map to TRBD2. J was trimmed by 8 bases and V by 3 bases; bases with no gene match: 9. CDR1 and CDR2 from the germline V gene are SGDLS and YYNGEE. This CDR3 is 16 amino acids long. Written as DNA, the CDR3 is TGTGCCAGCAGCGGCCGACTAGCGGGAGATGTCGATGAGCAGTTCTTC. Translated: CASSGRLAGDVDEQFF.

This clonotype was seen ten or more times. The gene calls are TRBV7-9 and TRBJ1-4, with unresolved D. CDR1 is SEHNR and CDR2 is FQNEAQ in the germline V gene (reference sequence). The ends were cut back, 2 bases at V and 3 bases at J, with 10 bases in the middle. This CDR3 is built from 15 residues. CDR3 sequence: CASSLPEAANEKLFF. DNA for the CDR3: TGTGCCAGCAGCTTACCCGAGGCTGCTAATGAAAAACTGTTTTTT.

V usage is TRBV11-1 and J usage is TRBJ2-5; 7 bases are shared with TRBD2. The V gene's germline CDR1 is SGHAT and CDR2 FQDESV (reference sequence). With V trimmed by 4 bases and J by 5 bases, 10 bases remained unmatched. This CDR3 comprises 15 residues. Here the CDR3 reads CASSSRTRIAETQYF. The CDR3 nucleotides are TGTGCCAGCAGCTCACGGACTAGAATCGCGGAGACCCAGTACTTC.